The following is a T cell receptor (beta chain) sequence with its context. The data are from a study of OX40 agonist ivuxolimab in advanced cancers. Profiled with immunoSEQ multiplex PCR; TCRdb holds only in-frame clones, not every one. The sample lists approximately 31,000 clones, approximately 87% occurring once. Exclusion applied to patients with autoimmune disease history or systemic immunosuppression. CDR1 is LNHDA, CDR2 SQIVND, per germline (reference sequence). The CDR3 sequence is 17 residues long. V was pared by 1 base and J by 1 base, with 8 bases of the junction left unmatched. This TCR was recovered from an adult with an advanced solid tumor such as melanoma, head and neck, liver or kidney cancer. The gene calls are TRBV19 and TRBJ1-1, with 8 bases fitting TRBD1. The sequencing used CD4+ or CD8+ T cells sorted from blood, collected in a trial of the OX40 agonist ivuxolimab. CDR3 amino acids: CASSIGFRGLGNTEAFF. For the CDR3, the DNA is TGTGCCAGTAGTATAGGGTTCAGGGGGCTTGGGAACACTGAAGCTTTCTTT.